A selection of T cell receptor beta chains follows, all from one sample in a study of T cells in Graves' hyperthyroidism and ophthalmopathy. MiXCR, run by TCRdb on the multiplex PCR reads, gives a single entry per CDR3 protein. Altogether approximately 330,000 distinct CDR3 sequences are present, around 23% being singletons, with the ten largest covering around 50%. The specimen sequenced was blood. These receptor sequences come from a woman between 50 and 59 years old with Graves' hyperthyroidism. Both conserved end residues are part of each CDR3. The D gene is left open where the match is weak. Clone size is given for some rows only: seen once, a few or many times, or a class if the clone is expanded.

V: TRBV30; D: TRBD2; J: TRBJ2-1; size: many; DNA: TGTGCCTGGAGAAGCGGGAGACGCTACAATGAGCAGTTCTTC; CDR3: CAWRSGRRYNEQFF
V: TRBV3-1; D: -; J: TRBJ2-7; size: many; DNA: TGTGCCAGCAGCCAAGGGTACCAGGGAACCTACGAGCAGTACTTC; CDR3: CASSQGYQGTYEQYF
V: TRBV3-1; D: -; J: TRBJ2-3; size: many; DNA: TGTGCCAGCAGCCAAGATATTTCCCCTGTTTCCCCGGCCCGGTCAGATACGCAGTATTTT; CDR3: CASSQDISPVSPARSDTQYF
V: TRBV7-9; D: -; J: TRBJ2-3; size: many; DNA: TGTGCCAGCAGCTTAGGAAGGGGCGGGACAACAGATACGCAGTATTTT; CDR3: CASSLGRGGTTDTQYF
V: TRBV20-1; D: TRBD1; J: TRBJ2-4; size: few; DNA: TGCAGTGCTAGAGAGGGGACAGGGGGAAACATTCAGTACTTC; CDR3: CSAREGTGGNIQYF
V: TRBV28; D: -; J: TRBJ1-1; size: -; DNA: TGTGCCAGCAGCCTCCGAGAAAGGGTCACTGAAGCTTTCTTT; CDR3: CASSLRERVTEAFF
V: TRBV3-1; D: -; J: TRBJ1-2; size: many; DNA: TGTGCCAGCAGCCGTGGAACTGTCTATGCGGGCTACACCTTC; CDR3: CASSRGTVYAGYTF
V: TRBV9; D: TRBD1; J: TRBJ1-2; size: few; DNA: TGTGCCAGCAGCTCGGTGACAGGGAACTATGGCTACACCTTC; CDR3: CASSSVTGNYGYTF
V: TRBV9; D: TRBD2; J: TRBJ2-2; size: -; DNA: TGTGCCAGCAGCGTTGGCGGGAGAGTGGCCGGGGAGCTGTTTTTT; CDR3: CASSVGGRVAGELFF
V: TRBV5-1; D: -; J: TRBJ1-2; size: many; DNA: TGCGCCAGCAGCCCTCGGGGCCCTCGGGGCTACACCTTC; CDR3: CASSPRGPRGYTF
V: TRBV5-1; D: TRBD1; J: TRBJ1-1; size: many; DNA: TGCGCCAGCAGCTTGGGCAGGGGGAGCACTGAAGCTTTCTTT; CDR3: CASSLGRGSTEAFF
V: TRBV12-3/TRBV12-4; D: TRBD2; J: TRBJ2-3; size: -; DNA: TGTGCCAGCAGTTTATGGCACCGGGGGGCAGATACGCAGTATTTT; CDR3: CASSLWHRGADTQYF
V: TRBV18; D: TRBD1; J: TRBJ2-2; size: many; DNA: TGTGCCAGCTCACCACTCCAGGGGGCGGAATCCGGGGAGCTGTTTTTT; CDR3: CASSPLQGAESGELFF
V: TRBV3-1; D: -; J: TRBJ2-2; size: many; DNA: TGTGCCAGCAGCCAAAGTAGCGGTAACACCGGGGAGCTGTTTTTT; CDR3: CASSQSSGNTGELFF
V: TRBV10-3; D: TRBD1; J: TRBJ1-3; size: -; DNA: TGTGCCATCAGTGACGGGACAGCTGGAAACACCATATATTTT; CDR3: CAISDGTAGNTIYF
V: TRBV12-3/TRBV12-4; D: -; J: TRBJ2-1; size: -; DNA: TGTGCCAGCAGTTTTGGTCTCACCTACAATGAGCAGTTCTTC; CDR3: CASSFGLTYNEQFF
V: TRBV7-9; D: TRBD1; J: TRBJ2-5; size: many; DNA: TGTGCCAGCAGCCTAGGACAGGGGAACATTCAAGAGACCCAGTACTTC; CDR3: CASSLGQGNIQETQYF
V: TRBV6-4; D: -; J: TRBJ1-1; size: few; DNA: TGTGCCAGCAGTGCAACAATGAACACTGAAGCTTTCTTT; CDR3: CASSATMNTEAFF
V: TRBV5-1; D: -; J: TRBJ2-5; size: many; DNA: TGCGCCAGCTTCCTGGAGGCGGAGGAGACCCAGTACTTC; CDR3: CASFLEAEETQYF
V: TRBV7-9; D: -; J: TRBJ2-7; size: many; DNA: TGTGCCAGCACCCAAGGGGTCTACGAGCAGTACTTC; CDR3: CASTQGVYEQYF
V: TRBV30; D: TRBD1; J: TRBJ2-7; size: -; DNA: TGTGCCTGGAGCTACGCAGGGGGCCTGGTTAACGAGCAGTACTTC; CDR3: CAWSYAGGLVNEQYF
V: TRBV9; D: -; J: TRBJ1-2; size: few; DNA: TGTGCCAGCAGCCCTGACAGAAAGGTCTATGGCTACACCTTC; CDR3: CASSPDRKVYGYTF
V: TRBV20-1; D: TRBD2; J: TRBJ2-1; size: many; DNA: TGCAGTGCTAGATTTGGACTAGCGGGAGGCCCAGCCCGGGGCTCCTACAATGAGCAGTTCTTC; CDR3: CSARFGLAGGPARGSYNEQFF
V: TRBV18; D: -; J: TRBJ2-7; size: many; DNA: TGTGCCAGCTCACCCGGGGGCGCTTTCTACGAGCAGTACTTC; CDR3: CASSPGGAFYEQYF
V: TRBV12-5; D: TRBD1; J: TRBJ1-1; size: -; DNA: TGTGCTAGTGGTCTCGCCCGACAGGGGGTAGGAGGAGCTTTCTTT; CDR3: CASGLARQGVGGAFF
V: TRBV2; D: -; J: TRBJ1-3; size: -; DNA: TGTGCCAGCAGTCATACAGAGGACTCTGGAAACACCATATATTTT; CDR3: CASSHTEDSGNTIYF
V: TRBV7-7; D: -; J: TRBJ2-1; size: -; DNA: TGTGCTAGCAGCTCGGGAGAGAGAAATGAGCAGTTCTTC; CDR3: CASSSGERNEQFF
V: TRBV20-1; D: -; J: TRBJ2-7; size: many; DNA: TGCAGTGCTAGAGATGGACAAACGCAGTACTTC; CDR3: CSARDGQTQYF
V: TRBV6-1; D: -; J: TRBJ2-1; size: many; DNA: TGTGCCAGCAGTGAATCGGCCAGCTCCTACAATGAGCAGTTCTTC; CDR3: CASSESASSYNEQFF
V: TRBV29-1; D: -; J: TRBJ2-3; size: few; DNA: TGCAGCGTTGAGTTAGGACAAGGGGGGACAGATACGCAGTATTTT; CDR3: CSVELGQGGTDTQYF
V: TRBV13; D: -; J: TRBJ1-2; size: many; DNA: TGTGCCAGCAGCGCTCAGAGATATGGCTACACCTTC; CDR3: CASSAQRYGYTF
V: TRBV3-1; D: TRBD2; J: TRBJ2-5; size: many; DNA: TGTGCCAGCAGCCAGAGCGGGAGCCGGCAAGAGACCCAGTACTTC; CDR3: CASSQSGSRQETQYF
V: TRBV19; D: -; J: TRBJ2-7; size: many; DNA: TGTGCCAGTAGTTCAGGGGGGCCTTCCTACGAGCAGTACTTC; CDR3: CASSSGGPSYEQYF
V: TRBV6-2/TRBV6-3; D: -; J: TRBJ1-1; size: many; DNA: TGTGCCAGCAATGAACAGGGTAGGACTGAAGCTTTCTTT; CDR3: CASNEQGRTEAFF
V: TRBV2; D: -; J: TRBJ2-6; size: few; DNA: TGTGCCAGCAGCCCCCTGGCTGGGGCCAACGTCCTGACTTTC; CDR3: CASSPLAGANVLTF
V: TRBV20-1; D: -; J: TRBJ1-2; size: few; DNA: TGCAGTGCTAAAGTGGCCTCTTCGGTGGGCTACACCTTC; CDR3: CSAKVASSVGYTF
V: TRBV7-9; D: -; J: TRBJ2-7; size: many; DNA: TGTGCCAGCAGCTTCTCCTTTGGCGAGCAGTACTTC; CDR3: CASSFSFGEQYF
V: TRBV3-1; D: -; J: TRBJ1-4; size: many; DNA: TGTGCCAGCAGCCCACTTACGGGAATGGGTAATGAAAAACTGTTTTTT; CDR3: CASSPLTGMGNEKLFF
V: TRBV11-2; D: -; J: TRBJ1-4; size: -; DNA: TGTGCCAGCAGCTCCCCCCAGAGGACTAATGAAAAACCGTTTTTT; CDR3: CASSSPQRTNEKPFF
V: TRBV27; D: -; J: TRBJ2-2; size: many; DNA: TGTGCCACCACCCCGGACGGACCCACCGGGGAGCTGTTTTTT; CDR3: CATTPDGPTGELFF
V: TRBV18; D: -; J: TRBJ2-3; size: many; DNA: TGTGCCAGCCAGCCAACTTTCACGACAGATACGCAGTATTTT; CDR3: CASQPTFTTDTQYF
V: TRBV7-2; D: TRBD2; J: TRBJ2-3; size: -; DNA: TGTGCCAGCAGCTGGCTTGCGGGGGGGATCACAGATACGCAGTATTTT; CDR3: CASSWLAGGITDTQYF
V: TRBV7-8; D: -; J: TRBJ2-7; size: many; DNA: TGTGCCAGCAGCTCTCGATCCGGGACGGTCTCCTACGAGCAGTACTTC; CDR3: CASSSRSGTVSYEQYF
V: TRBV5-1; D: TRBD2; J: TRBJ2-3; size: few; DNA: TGCGCCAGCAACACCGGGACTAGCGGGAGCAGCTACACAGATACGCAGTATTTT; CDR3: CASNTGTSGSSYTDTQYF
V: TRBV28; D: -; J: TRBJ1-1; size: many; DNA: TGTGCCGCCTTCGGACACACTGAAGCTTTCTTT; CDR3: CAAFGHTEAFF